These 24 T cell receptor beta chains were all obtained from the same sample, sequenced in a study of blood T cell repertoires in COVID-19. Data came from immunoSEQ multiplex PCR; TCRdb stores just in-frame clones and leaves some out. The sample records roughly 200,000 clones, about 85% being singletons. Sequencing was performed on peripheral blood. The receptors shown here come from a woman aged 40 to 50 with COVID-19, enrolled during active disease.

This clone was seen a handful of times. This chain connects TRBV11-2 to TRBJ1-5; D might be TRBD1 (5 bases). Germline CDR1 and CDR2: SGHAT and FQNNGV. The CDR3 length is 15 residues. V lost 1 base, J lost 1 base, and 8 bases lay in between. The CDR3 nucleotides read TGTGCCAGCAGCTTAGGCGGGGGAAGCAATCAGCCCCAGCATTTT. It specifies CASSLGGGSNQPQHF.

This chain joins TRBV2 and TRBJ1-2; 7 bases are shared with TRBD1. The CDR3 is 11 residues long. J lost 9 bases, V lost 6 bases, and 4 bases had no gene match. Germline V CDR1 and CDR2: SNHLY, FYNNEI. CDR3 amino acids: CASRSTGRYTF. The CDR3 nucleotides read TGTGCCAGCAGATCGACAGGGCGCTACACCTTC.

This rearrangement joins TRBV6-6 to TRBJ1-5; D uncertain. Germline V gene lookup returns CDR1 MNHNY and CDR2 SVGAGI (reference sequence). V lost 7 bases and J 0 bases, leaving 4 bases between the germline ends. The length of the CDR3 is 12 residues. CDR3: CASKLSNQPQHF. CDR3 coding DNA: TGTGCCAGCAAGCTTAGCAATCAGCCCCAGCATTTT.

A single count supports this clone. The chain uses TRBV3-1 (or the pseudogene TRBV3-2) and TRBJ2-7; 12 nucleotides align to TRBD2. The length of the CDR3 is 14 residues. CDR1 and CDR2 from the germline V gene are LGHDT and YNNKEL (reference sequence). V trimming: 4 bases; J trimming: 7 bases; junction bases outside the gene matches: 5. This CDR3 reads CASSPSGRAHEQYF. CDR3 nucleotides: TGTGCCAGCAGCCCTAGCGGGAGGGCCCATGAGCAGTACTTC.

The V and J genes are TRBV12-3 or TRBV12-4 and TRBJ2-1; TRBD2 agrees at 7 bases. CDR3 length equals 13 residues. The ends lost 6 bases at V and 8 bases at J; junction bases unmatched: 7. CDR3 residues: CASSRGLRDEQFF. The CDR3 DNA reads TGTGCCAGCAGCCGGGGACTACGCGATGAGCAGTTCTTC.

This clone came up many times. V is TRBV12-3 or TRBV12-4 and J is TRBJ2-1, with D unresolved. This CDR3 contains 11 residues. V gave up 4 bases and J gave up 7 bases, with 5 bases separating them. Here the CDR3 DNA reads TGTGCCAGCAGTTATCGGAATGAGCAGTTCTTC. This sequence encodes CASSYRNEQFF.

The V call is TRBV5-6, the J call TRBJ2-7, with D possibly being TRBD2 (7 bases). The CDR3 loop spans 14 amino acids. Germline CDR1 and CDR2: SGHDT and YYEEEE. Trimming took 1 base from V and 4 from J, leaving 12 bases between them. This chain's CDR3 is CASSLSRGLYEQYF. The CDR3 bases are TGTGCCAGCAGCTTGAGCAGGGGACTATACGAGCAGTACTTC.

This chain joins TRBV6-5 and TRBJ1-1, with 9 bases that match TRBD1. V gave up 8 bases and J gave up 5 bases; unmatched junction bases: 6. The germline V gene encodes CDR1 MNHEY and CDR2 SVGAGI. This CDR3 has 13 amino acids. CDR3 loop: CASGTGSWTEAFF. The DNA for the CDR3 is TGTGCCAGCGGGACAGGGAGTTGGACTGAAGCTTTCTTT.

The chain is built from TRBV27 and TRBJ2-6; the match to TRBD1 covers 9 bases. The V and J ends lost 3 bases and 4 bases, in that order; junction bases with no gene match: 10. This CDR3 contains 18 residues. CDR1 MNHEY and CDR2 SMNVEV come from the germline V gene (reference sequence). The DNA of the CDR3 is TGTGCCAGCAGTTTGACCGGGACAGGGTTAACCGGGGCCAACGTCCTGACTTTC. Translation: CASSLTGTGLTGANVLTF. Full variable domain (missing parts from reference TRBV27 and TRBJ2-6): EAQVTQNPRYLITVTGKKLTVTCSQNMNHEYMSWYRQDPGLGLRQIYYSMNVEVTDKGDVPEGYKVSRKEKRNFPLILESPSPNQTSLYFCASSLTGTGLTGANVLTFGAGSRLTVL.

CDR3 protein: CASSLVTSGYNEQFF. CDR3 DNA sequence: TGTGCCAGCAGCTTAGTGACTAGCGGATACAATGAGCAGTTCTTC. V is TRBV11-2 and J is TRBJ2-1; 9 nucleotides line up with TRBD2. V gave up 1 base and J gave up 4 bases; unmatched junction bases: 2. The germline V gene has CDR1 SGHAT and CDR2 FQNNGV. The CDR3 loop spans 15 amino acids.

The chain uses TRBV24-1 and TRBJ2-2; D is possibly TRBD1 (6 bases). Trimming removed 9 bases at V and 1 base at J, with 8 bases between. This CDR3 comprises 13 residues. Germline V gene sequence: CDR1 KGHDR, CDR2 SFDVKD. The CDR3 reads CATSTGNTGELFF. The CDR3 nucleotides are TGTGCCACCTCGACAGGGAACACCGGGGAGCTGTTTTTT.

The chain joins TRBV25-1 to TRBJ2-7; D might be TRBD2 (5 bases). V was clipped by 3 bases and J by 3 bases, with 12 bases between them. The CDR3 consists of 14 residues. CDR1 and CDR2 from the germline V gene are MGHDK and SYGVNS. The CDR3 region is CASSESGIGYEQYF. Written as DNA, the CDR3 is TGTGCCAGCAGTGAGTCCGGGATTGGCTACGAGCAGTACTTC.

This clone was seen a single time. V is TRBV15 and J is TRBJ1-4; no clear D. V was pared by 5 bases and J by 8 bases, with 12 bases between. The CDR3 runs 13 residues. Germline V CDR1 and CDR2: LNHNV, YYDKDF (reference sequence). CDR3 nucleotide sequence: TGTGCCACCAGCCAGATGCGCAGGGAAAAACTGTTTTTT. Its translation is CATSQMRREKLFF.

V usage is TRBV14 and J usage is TRBJ2-7, with 9 bases fitting TRBD2. The CDR3 contains 15 residues. The junction had 5 bases not matched to a gene; V was cut back by 2 bases and J by 3 bases. Germline V gives CDR1 SGHDN, CDR2 FVKESK. The DNA of the CDR3 is TGTGCCAGCAGCCAACTAAGCGGGGGGTTCTACGAGCAGTACTTC. Its translation: CASSQLSGGFYEQYF.

This rearrangement joins TRBV5-4 to TRBJ2-3; perhaps TRBD1 as D (6 bases). The CDR3 length is 16 residues. The V end was cut by 0 bases, the J end by 0 bases, with 11 bases between. Germline CDR1 SGHNT, CDR2 YYREEE (reference sequence). This CDR3 reads CASSLAPGESTDTQYF. Here the CDR3 DNA reads TGTGCCAGCAGCTTGGCCCCAGGGGAGAGCACAGATACGCAGTATTTT.

The gene calls are TRBV2 and TRBJ1-2; 8 bases are shared with TRBD1. Losses at the gene ends were 6 bases for V and 6 bases for J; bases not matched to a gene: 6. Germline V gives CDR1 SNHLY, CDR2 FYNNEI. The length of the CDR3 is 13 residues. CDR3 protein: CASRTTGGNGYTF. The CDR3 bases are TGTGCCAGCAGAACAACAGGGGGAAATGGCTACACCTTC.

The chain uses TRBV29-1 and TRBJ2-4; TRBD2 is a possible D gene (6 bases). CDR1 SQVTM and CDR2 ANQGSEA come from the germline V gene. The ends were cut back, 2 bases at V and 0 bases at J, with 17 bases in the middle. The CDR3 contains 17 residues. The CDR3 bases are TGCAGCGTTGAATTGGCCTGGGGGGATCTAGCCAAAAACATTCAGTACTTC. This translates into CSVELAWGDLAKNIQYF.

This clone was detected only a few times. The V call is TRBV5-6, the J call TRBJ2-1; D ambiguous. Per germline, CDR1 SGHDT and CDR2 YYEEEE. The CDR3 covers 15 residues. V lost 0 bases, J lost 0 bases, and 7 bases lay in between. The CDR3: CASSLGFSSYNEQFF. For the CDR3, the DNA is TGTGCCAGCAGCTTGGGCTTTAGCTCCTACAATGAGCAGTTCTTC.

In DNA form, the CDR3 reads TGCGCCAGCAGCCAAGGACAGGGGGCCAAGGACGGCTACACCTTC. Amino acids: CASSQGQGAKDGYTF. V is TRBV4-1 and J is TRBJ1-2, with 10 positions matching TRBD1. Germline lookup yields CDR1 MGHRA and CDR2 YSYEKL. V lost 1 base and J lost 8; bases outside the gene matches: 7. The CDR3 extends over 15 amino acids.

The rearrangement joins TRBV29-1 to TRBJ2-5, with TRBD2 matching over 9 bases. V was pared by 6 bases and J by 7 bases, with 15 bases of the junction left unmatched. The CDR3 has 15 residues. Germline V lookup: CDR1 SQVTM, CDR2 ANQGSEA. The CDR3 nucleotides read TGCAGCGTCCTTGTTAGCGGGAGCCACCAGGGGACCCAGTACTTC. It encodes CSVLVSGSHQGTQYF.

The chain recombines TRBV3-1 (or the pseudogene TRBV3-2) with TRBJ1-1; D possibly corresponds to TRBD1 (5 bases). Trimming removed 5 bases at V and 0 bases at J, with 13 bases between. CDR3 size: 15 residues. In germline, CDR1 is LGHDT, CDR2 YNNKEL (reference sequence). The CDR3 DNA sequence: TGTGCCAGCAGCTTATCGGACACTATGAACACTGAAGCTTTCTTT. Its translation is CASSLSDTMNTEAFF.

V and J are TRBV10-3 and TRBJ2-5; 14 bases line up with TRBD2. V lost 3 bases to trimming and J lost 2 bases; unmatched junction nucleotides: 11. The CDR3 sequence is 19 residues long. CDR1 and CDR2 (germline): ENHRY, SYGVKD. The CDR3 is CAISDSGTSGGPFQETQYF. For the CDR3, the DNA is TGTGCCATCAGTGACTCCGGGACTAGCGGGGGACCTTTTCAAGAGACCCAGTACTTC.

The rearrangement uses TRBV6-5 and TRBJ1-6; D call uncertain. The length of the CDR3 is 14 residues. Trimming left V 11 bases short and J 10 bases short, with 21 bases between. Looked up from germline, CDR1 is MNHEY and CDR2 is SVGAGI. As DNA, the CDR3 is TGTGCCGCCTCCAAACCCCATTCGGGGTCACCCCTCCACTTT. Amino acid sequence: CAASKPHSGSPLHF.

The chain couples TRBV27 to TRBJ2-7, with a possible D match to TRBD1 (6 bases). Trimming stripped 5 bases from V and 1 base from J, with 12 bases between. The CDR3 consists of 14 residues. Germline loops: CDR1 MNHEY, CDR2 SMNVEV (reference sequence). CDR3 sequence (DNA): TGTGCCAGCAGTAGGACAGATTCTTCCTACGAGCAGTACTTC. It encodes CASSRTDSSYEQYF.